The 10 T cell receptor beta chains below all came from one sample that was sequenced in a study of shared clonotypes between healthy human individuals. Libraries were prepared by immunoSEQ multiplex PCR; TCRdb keeps only in-frame clonotypes and omits some of them. The sample consists of more than 2,000,000 clones, around nine tenths of them appearing once. The sample comprised naive CD4+ T cells sorted from blood. Subset: CD45RA+ positively selected. These receptors were obtained from a man aged 18 to 30 in good health.

V and J are TRBV5-1 and TRBJ2-2; D call uncertain. Germline lookup yields CDR1 SGHRS and CDR2 YFSETQ. V was shortened by 1 base and J by 4 bases, with 8 bases between the two germline ends. CDR3 length: 14 amino acids. This chain's CDR3 is CASSLNILTGELFF. The CDR3 DNA reads as TGCGCCAGCAGCTTGAACATCCTCACCGGGGAGCTGTTTTTT.

The chain joins TRBV28 to TRBJ2-7; 8 bases agree with TRBD2. V shed 10 bases and J 1 base; nucleotides not matched to a gene: 3. Germline CDR1 is MDHEN and CDR2 is SYDVKM. The CDR3 is made up of 12 amino acids. CDR3 amino acids: CATGGGSYEQYF. For the CDR3, the DNA is TGTGCCACCGGGGGGGGATCCTACGAGCAGTACTTC.

The chain is built from TRBV21-1 and TRBJ2-7. TRBV21-1 is designated a pseudogene. This CDR3 spans 15 amino acids. Written as DNA, the CDR3 is TGTGCCAGCAGCATAAAACCCGCGGCAGGCTACGAGCAGTACTTC. As protein: CASSIKPAAGYEQYF.

J is TRBJ1-2 and V is TRBV4-1; the D is unclear. V was clipped by 4 bases and J by 2 bases, with 8 bases between them. This CDR3 has 13 amino acids. In germline, CDR1 is MGHRA, CDR2 YSYEKL. The CDR3: CASSPELNYGYTF. In DNA, the CDR3 is TGCGCCAGCAGCCCCGAGCTAAACTATGGCTACACCTTC.

The gene calls are TRBV6-6 and TRBJ2-2; unclear D gene. This CDR3 is 15 amino acids long. The V end was cut by 7 bases, the J end by 2 bases, with 14 bases between. Germline CDR1 and CDR2: MNHNY and SVGAGI (reference sequence). CDR3 DNA: TGTGCCAGCATAAGGAAAACTCCCAACACCGGGGAGCTGTTTTTT. The encoded protein is CASIRKTPNTGELFF.

The CDR3 sequence is CASSLTTGESYEQYF. The CDR3 DNA reads TGCGCCAGCAGCTTGACAACAGGGGAATCCTACGAGCAGTACTTC. The genes are TRBV5-1 and TRBJ2-7, with 7 bases aligning to TRBD1. Looked up from germline, CDR1 is SGHRS and CDR2 is YFSETQ. With V trimmed by 1 base and J by 1 base, 5 bases remained unmatched. This CDR3 spans 15 amino acids.

As concerns this clone: Additional DNA sequences in this sample encode the identical CDR3. The V gene is TRBV6-6, the J gene TRBJ1-4, with D possibly being TRBD1 (5 bases). Germline V gene data show CDR1 as MNHNY and CDR2 as SVGAGI (reference sequence). CDR3 length: 14 amino acids. Trimming left V 5 bases short and J 2 bases short, with 9 bases between. CDR3 amino acids: CASSKTATNEKLFF. DNA of the CDR3: TGTGCCAGCAGTAAGACAGCCACTAATGAAAAACTGTTTTTT.

This rearrangement joins TRBV19 to TRBJ2-2; the D gene is possibly TRBD2 (7 bases). CDR1 is LNHDA, CDR2 SQIVND, per germline (reference sequence). V was clipped by 7 bases and J by 9 bases, with 24 bases between them. The CDR3 totals 16 residues. CDR3 nucleotides: TGTGCCAGTAATGAGGGGGGGGACCCTCGACTCCGGGAGCTGTTTTTT. Translation gives CASNEGGDPRLRELFF.

The rearrangement uses TRBV30 and TRBJ2-1; TRBD1 matches at 9 bases. The V gene's germline CDR1 is GTSNPN and CDR2 SVGIG (reference sequence). This CDR3 contains 16 residues. Losses at the gene ends were 2 bases for V and 3 bases for J; bases not matched to a gene: 8. CDR3 sequence: CAWSHLGTGSYNEQFF. The DNA of the CDR3 is TGTGCCTGGAGTCATTTAGGGACAGGGAGCTACAATGAGCAGTTCTTC.

This sequence joins TRBV7-2 and TRBJ2-1, with TRBD2 matching over 9 bases. J was trimmed by 7 bases and V by 5 bases; bases with no gene match: 15. This CDR3 is 17 amino acids long. Per germline, CDR1 SGHTA and CDR2 FQGNSA. CDR3 sequence reads: CASSEKVWLAGLNEQFF. The CDR3 coding sequence is TGTGCCAGCAGCGAAAAAGTGTGGCTAGCGGGACTTAATGAGCAGTTCTTC.